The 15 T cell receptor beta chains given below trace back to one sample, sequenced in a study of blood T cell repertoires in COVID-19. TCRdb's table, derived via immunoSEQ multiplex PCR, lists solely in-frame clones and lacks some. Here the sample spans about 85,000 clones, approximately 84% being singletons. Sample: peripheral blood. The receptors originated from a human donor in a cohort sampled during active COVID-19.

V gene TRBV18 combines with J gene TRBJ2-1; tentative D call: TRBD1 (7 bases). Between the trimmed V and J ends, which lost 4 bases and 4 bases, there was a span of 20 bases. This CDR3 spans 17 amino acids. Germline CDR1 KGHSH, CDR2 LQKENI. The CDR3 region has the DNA TGTGCCAGCTCACGAGCTAGCCACAGGGGAGGTTACAATGAGCAGTTCTTC. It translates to CASSRASHRGGYNEQFF.

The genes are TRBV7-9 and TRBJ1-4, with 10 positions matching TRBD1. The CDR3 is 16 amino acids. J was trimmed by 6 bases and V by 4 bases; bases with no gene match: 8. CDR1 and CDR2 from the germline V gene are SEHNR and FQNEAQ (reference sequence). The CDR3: CASSSRQGAVDEKLFF. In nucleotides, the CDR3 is TGTGCCAGCAGCTCCCGACAGGGGGCGGTCGATGAAAAACTGTTTTTT. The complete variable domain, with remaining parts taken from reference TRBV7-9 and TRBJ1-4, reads DTGVSQNPRHKITKRGQNVTFRCDPISEHNRLYWYRQTLGQGPEFLTYFQNEAQLEKSRLLSDRFSAERPKGSFSTLEIQRTEQGDSAMYLCASSSRQGAVDEKLFFGSGTQLSVL.

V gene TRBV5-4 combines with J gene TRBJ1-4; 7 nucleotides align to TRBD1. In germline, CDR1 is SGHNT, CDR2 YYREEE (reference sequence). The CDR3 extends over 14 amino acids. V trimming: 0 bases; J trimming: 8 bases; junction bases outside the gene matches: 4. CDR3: CASSLGQGNEKLFF. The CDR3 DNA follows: TGTGCCAGCAGCTTGGGACAGGGCAACGAAAAACTGTTTTTT.

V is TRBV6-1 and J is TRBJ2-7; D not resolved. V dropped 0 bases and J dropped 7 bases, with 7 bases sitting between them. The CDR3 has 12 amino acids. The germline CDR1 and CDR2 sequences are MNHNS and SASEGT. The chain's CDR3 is CASSEAMSEQYF. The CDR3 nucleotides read TGTGCCAGCAGTGAAGCTATGAGTGAGCAGTACTTC.

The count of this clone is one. The CDR3 bases are TGCGCCAGCAGCCAAGATCCCTCCGGCTACACCTTC. Its protein is CASSQDPSGYTF. The chain uses TRBV4-1 and TRBJ1-2; D remains unclear. The CDR3 runs to 12 residues. Germline CDR1 is MGHRA and CDR2 is YSYEKL. Trimming removed 0 bases from V and 8 bases from J, with 7 bases in between.

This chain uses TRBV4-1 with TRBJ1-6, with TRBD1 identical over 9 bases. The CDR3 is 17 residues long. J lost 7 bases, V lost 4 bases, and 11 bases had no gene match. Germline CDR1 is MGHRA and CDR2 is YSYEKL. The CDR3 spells CASSRTIPGTGNSPLHF. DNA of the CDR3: TGCGCCAGCAGCCGAACAATCCCCGGGACAGGGAATTCACCCCTCCACTTT.

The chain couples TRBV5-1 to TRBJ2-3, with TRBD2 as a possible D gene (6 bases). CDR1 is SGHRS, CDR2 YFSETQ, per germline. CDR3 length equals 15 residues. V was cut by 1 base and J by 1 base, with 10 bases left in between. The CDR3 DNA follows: TGCGCCAGCAGCTTGTTAGGAGGGCGCACAGATACGCAGTATTTT. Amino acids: CASSLLGGRTDTQYF.

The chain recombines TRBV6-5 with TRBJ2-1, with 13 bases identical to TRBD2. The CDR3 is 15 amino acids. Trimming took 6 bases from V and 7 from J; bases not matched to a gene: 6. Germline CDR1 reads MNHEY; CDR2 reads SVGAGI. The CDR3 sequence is CASSQGLAGRNEQFF. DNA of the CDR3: TGTGCCAGCAGCCAGGGACTAGCGGGGAGGAATGAGCAGTTCTTC.

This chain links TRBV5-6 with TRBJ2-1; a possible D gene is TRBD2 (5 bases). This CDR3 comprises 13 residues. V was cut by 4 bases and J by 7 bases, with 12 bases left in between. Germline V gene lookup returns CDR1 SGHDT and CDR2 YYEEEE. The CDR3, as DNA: TGTGCCAGCAGCGGGGAGTGGGGTAATGAGCAGTTCTTC. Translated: CASSGEWGNEQFF.

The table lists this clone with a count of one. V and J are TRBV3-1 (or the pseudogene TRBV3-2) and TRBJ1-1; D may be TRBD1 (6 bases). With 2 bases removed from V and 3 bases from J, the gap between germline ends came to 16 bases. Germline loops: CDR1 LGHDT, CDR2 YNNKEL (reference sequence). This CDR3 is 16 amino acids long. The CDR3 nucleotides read TGTGCCAGCAGCCAAAAAACGGGGGAGGGGGACACTGAAGCTTTCTTT. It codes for CASSQKTGEGDTEAFF.

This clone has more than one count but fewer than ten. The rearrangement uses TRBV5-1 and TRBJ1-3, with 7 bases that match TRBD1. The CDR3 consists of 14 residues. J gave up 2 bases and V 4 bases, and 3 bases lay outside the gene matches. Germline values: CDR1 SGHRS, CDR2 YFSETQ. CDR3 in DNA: TGCGCCAGCAGCGGAGGGACAGCTGGAAACACCATATATTTT. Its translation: CASSGGTAGNTIYF.

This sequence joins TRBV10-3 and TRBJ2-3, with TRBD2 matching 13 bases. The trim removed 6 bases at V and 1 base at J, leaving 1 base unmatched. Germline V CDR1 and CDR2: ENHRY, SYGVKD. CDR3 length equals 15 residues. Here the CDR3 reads CAIRGTSGGTDTQYF. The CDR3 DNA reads TGTGCCATCAGGGGGACTAGCGGGGGCACAGATACGCAGTATTTT.

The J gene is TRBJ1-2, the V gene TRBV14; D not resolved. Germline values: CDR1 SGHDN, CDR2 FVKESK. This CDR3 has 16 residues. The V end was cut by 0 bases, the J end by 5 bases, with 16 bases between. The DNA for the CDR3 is TGTGCCAGCAGCCAAGATCAGGCAGGTATTATATATGGCTACACCTTC. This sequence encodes CASSQDQAGIIYGYTF. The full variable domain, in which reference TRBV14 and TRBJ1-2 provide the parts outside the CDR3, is EAGVTQFPSHSVIEKGQTVTLRCDPISGHDNLYWYRRVMGKEIKFLLHFVKESKQDESGMPNNRFLAERTGGTYSTLKVQPAELEDSGVYFCASSQDQAGIIYGYTFGSGTRLTVV.

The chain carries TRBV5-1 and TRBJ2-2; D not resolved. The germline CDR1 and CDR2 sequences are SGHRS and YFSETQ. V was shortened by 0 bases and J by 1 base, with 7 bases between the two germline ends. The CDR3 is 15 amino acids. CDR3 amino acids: CASSLAVRNTGELFF. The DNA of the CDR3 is TGCGCCAGCAGCTTGGCCGTGCGGAACACCGGGGAGCTGTTTTTT.

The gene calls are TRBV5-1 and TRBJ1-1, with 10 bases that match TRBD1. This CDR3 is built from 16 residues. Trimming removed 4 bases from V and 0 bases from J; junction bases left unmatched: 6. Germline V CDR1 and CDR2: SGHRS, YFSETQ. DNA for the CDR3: TGCGCCAGCAGCCCGGGACAGGGGAGCATGAACACTGAAGCTTTCTTT. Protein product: CASSPGQGSMNTEAFF.